The entry below gives a single TCR beta chain sequence along with its context. The sample is drawn from a study of blood T cell repertoires in COVID-19. At the level of the study: Spain, Italy and the United States supplied samples that represented acute and convalescent COVID-19.

Trimming cost V 4 bases and J 6 bases; bases outside gene matches: 7. CDR1 and CDR2 from the germline V gene are MNHEY and SVGEGT. CDR3 length equals 14 residues. The assay was immunoSEQ multiplex PCR, and TCRdb's table has in-frame clones only and misses some. The sample carries 65,000 to 85,000 clones, less than 85% recorded once. The specimen was peripheral blood. This TCR was recovered from a woman over 75 with active or convalescent COVID-19. The chain is built from TRBV6-2 or TRBV6-3 and TRBJ2-3, with TRBD2 identical over 7 bases. In nucleotides, the CDR3 is TGTGCCAGCAGTTTGGGGGGGACGGAGGATACGCAGTATTTT. Amino acids: CASSLGGTEDTQYF.